The 22 T cell receptor beta chains listed next were all sequenced from one sample in a study of T cells in Graves' hyperthyroidism and ophthalmopathy. Template material for amplifying TCR beta CDR3 regions consisted of RNA transcripts. First-round RT-PCR with HTBI primers amplified the TCR CDR3 region. TCRdb re-called the multiplex PCR reads through MiXCR, storing one row per CDR3 protein. The sample lists around 530,000 distinct CDR3 sequences; more than 15% were seen once. Material for sequencing was blood. These receptors were collected from a woman aged 18-30 years with Graves' ophthalmopathy.

The chain links TRBV9 to TRBJ2-3; D may be TRBD1 (5 bases). CDR1 and CDR2 (germline): SGDLS, YYNGEE. The CDR3 spans 16 residues. Trimming removed 0 bases from V and 2 bases from J, with 13 bases in between. The CDR3 reads CASSVGQGMNTDTQYF. In DNA form, the CDR3 reads TGTGCCAGCAGCGTAGGGCAGGGAATGAACACAGATACGCAGTATTTT.

With regard to this clonotype: A read error is likely, as this CDR3 ends without the conserved phenylalanine or tryptophan. This rearrangement joins TRBV19 to TRBJ1-6; a weak D match, TRBD1 (5 bases). Trimming took 6 bases from V and 0 from J, leaving 9 bases between them. The germline gives CDR1 LNHDA, CDR2 SQIVND (reference sequence). The CDR3 extends over 15 amino acids. The CDR3 DNA reads TGTGCCAGTAGAGAGACAGTCTCCTATAATTCACCCCTCCACTCT. This sequence encodes CASRETVSYNSPLHS.

This chain links TRBV30 with TRBJ1-4, with D possibly matching TRBD1 (6 bases). CDR1 and CDR2 from the germline V gene are GTSNPN and SVGIG (reference sequence). This CDR3 has 16 residues. The ends were cut back, 4 bases at V and 7 bases at J, with 22 bases in the middle. CDR3 sequence: CAWNPPPGTGLEKLFF. The CDR3 nucleotides read TGTGCCTGGAATCCCCCACCAGGCACAGGGCTTGAAAAACTGTTTTTT.

This clonotype was seen only a few times. This sequence joins TRBV6-1 and TRBJ1-1, with 8 positions matching TRBD1. The CDR3 contains 15 residues. V lost 6 bases, J lost 1 base, and 7 bases stayed unmatched. Germline V CDR1 and CDR2: MNHNS, SASEGT. The CDR3 coding sequence is TGTGCCAGCAGAGGATTCGGACAGGGGAACACTGAAGCTTTCTTT. It codes for CASRGFGQGNTEAFF.

This clonotype was seen ten or more times. This chain connects TRBV9 to TRBJ2-7; 8 positions agree with TRBD2. V lost 0 bases and J lost 3; bases outside the gene matches: 5. Looked up from germline, CDR1 is SGDLS and CDR2 is YYNGEE. CDR3 length equals 15 residues. The CDR3 region is CASSVAAGGIYEQYF. Written as DNA, the CDR3 is TGTGCCAGCAGCGTAGCTGCGGGAGGCATCTACGAGCAGTACTTC.

This clonotype was detected a few times. The chain combines TRBV5-1 with TRBJ2-7, with a possible D match to TRBD2 (6 bases). The CDR3 totals 15 residues. Germline V gene sequence: CDR1 SGHRS, CDR2 YFSETQ. V lost 1 base, J lost 3 bases, and 14 bases lay in between. CDR3: CASSLYAGIRYEQYF. The DNA for the CDR3 is TGCGCCAGCAGCTTGTATGCGGGAATTCGCTACGAGCAGTACTTC.

This clonotype was found many times. The V gene is TRBV28, the J gene TRBJ2-7, with unresolved D. Germline values: CDR1 MDHEN, CDR2 SYDVKM. The V gene lost 8 bases and the J gene lost 2 bases, with 19 bases spanning the gap. The CDR3 extends over 15 amino acids. This chain's CDR3 is CASSGFEATPYEQYF. The CDR3 bases are TGTGCCAGCTCTGGGTTCGAAGCGACCCCCTACGAGCAGTACTTC.

The rearrangement uses TRBV6-2 or TRBV6-3 and TRBJ2-7; the match to TRBD2 covers 13 bases. Germline CDR1 MNHEY, CDR2 SVGEGT. The CDR3 contains 14 residues. Trimming took 5 bases from V and 7 from J; bases not matched to a gene: 5. DNA of the CDR3: TGTGCCAGCAGTACGACTAGCGGGAGGAGGGAGCAGTACTTC. Amino acids: CASSTTSGRREQYF.

This chain uses TRBV9 with TRBJ1-2, with a weak D call TRBD1 (6 bases). Per germline, CDR1 SGDLS and CDR2 YYNGEE. V was pared by 4 bases and J by 6 bases, with 22 bases between. The CDR3 runs 16 residues. CDR3 sequence: CASSLGAGVLRHGYTF. The CDR3 DNA reads as TGTGCCAGCAGCCTAGGGGCAGGGGTCCTGCGCCATGGCTACACCTTC.

The gene calls are TRBV29-1 and TRBJ2-3; D gene ambiguous. The CDR3 covers 15 residues. Trimming shortened V by 6 bases and J by 1 base, and 17 bases separated the two germline ends. Germline assignment: CDR1 SQVTM and CDR2 ANQGSEA. The CDR3 spells CSVGGLYSRTDTQYF. The CDR3 nucleotides are TGCAGCGTCGGTGGTTTGTACAGCCGCACAGATACGCAGTATTTT.

The chain couples TRBV6-9 to TRBJ1-1; the match to TRBD1 covers 9 bases. The CDR3 has 15 residues. CDR1 is MNHGY, CDR2 SVAAGI, per germline. J was trimmed by 4 bases and V by 3 bases; bases with no gene match: 6. The CDR3 here is CASSYEGTGSTEAFF. The DNA of the CDR3 is TGTGCCAGCAGTTACGAGGGGACAGGGAGCACTGAAGCTTTCTTT.

A remark on this clonotype: A clone one base away is much larger, so this may be a read error. The V gene is TRBV5-6, the J gene TRBJ2-2, with D possibly TRBD2 on 6 matching bases. The CDR3 spans 15 residues. CDR1 and CDR2 from the germline V gene are SGHDT and YYEEEE. The CDR3 region has the DNA TGCGCCGGCAGCTGGAGGGACGGGAACACCGGGGAGCTGTTTTTT. Protein product: CAGSWRDGNTGELFF. The full variable domain, rest sourced from reference TRBV5-6 and TRBJ2-2, is DAGVTQSPTHLIKTRGQQVTLRCSPKSGHDTVSWYQQALGQGPQFIFQYYEEEERQRGNFPDRFSGHQFPNYSSELNVNALLLGDSALYLCAGSWRDGNTGELFFGEGSRLTVL.

Of note for this clonotype: This CDR3 fails to terminate in the conserved phenylalanine or tryptophan, so it likely reflects a read error. The DNA is omitted, as the CDR3 cannot be located on it reliably, and the CDR3 follows TCRdb's listing. The rearrangement links TRBV5-1 to TRBJ2-5; the table's D call, TRBD1, has no DNA check behind it. Counting both end residues, the CDR3 totals 17 amino acids. Germline CDR1 and CDR2: SGHRS and YFSETQ. Here the CDR3 reads CASSFGAGRGTSETQYL.

The V gene is TRBV9, the J gene TRBJ1-1; D is unclear. Trimming pared 2 bases from V and 2 bases from J, leaving 10 bases between. CDR1 and CDR2 from the germline V gene are SGDLS and YYNGEE. The CDR3 consists of 14 residues. This CDR3 is CASSVYEENTEAFF. The CDR3 DNA reads TGTGCCAGCAGCGTCTACGAAGAAAACACTGAAGCTTTCTTT.

This clonotype was observed a few times. The V call is TRBV13, the J call TRBJ2-4; 7 bases map to TRBD1. The CDR3 totals 14 residues. With 6 bases clipped from V and 7 bases from J, the junction kept 9 bases outside the gene matches. Looked up from germline, CDR1 is PRHDT and CDR2 is FYEKMQ (reference sequence). CDR3 sequence reads: CASSAGTVGNIQYF. CDR3 bases: TGTGCCAGCAGTGCCGGGACAGTCGGGAACATTCAGTACTTC.

This clonotype was found many times. The chain combines TRBV6-1 with TRBJ1-2, with D unresolved. This CDR3 is built from 14 residues. Germline lookup yields CDR1 MNHNS and CDR2 SASEGT. The V and J ends lost 0 bases and 4 bases respectively, with 9 bases between them. CDR3 protein: CASSEAGSVYGYTF. CDR3 bases: TGTGCCAGCAGTGAAGCTGGGTCGGTCTATGGCTACACCTTC.

The CDR3 loop is CASSLDFLDTEAFF. CDR3 nucleotide sequence: TGTGCCAGCAGCTTAGATTTTTTGGATACTGAAGCTTTCTTT. V is TRBV7-6 and J is TRBJ1-1; D remains unclear. Germline V gene data show CDR1 as SGHVS and CDR2 as FNYEAQ. Trimming stripped 1 base from V and 5 bases from J, with 11 bases between. The CDR3 consists of 14 residues. The complete variable domain, with remaining parts taken from reference TRBV7-6 and TRBJ1-1, reads GAGVSQSPRYKVTKRGQDVALRCDPISGHVSLYWYRQALGQGPEFLTYFNYEAQQDKSGLPNDRFSAERPEGSISTLTIQRTEQRDSAMYRCASSLDFLDTEAFFGQGTRLTVV.

As concerns this clonotype: A much larger clone differs by one base, so this may be a read error. V and J are TRBV20-1 and TRBJ2-7; the D gene is possibly TRBD2 (5 bases). The CDR3 extends over 15 amino acids. Trimming removed 2 bases from V and 4 bases from J, with 18 bases in between. Germline V lookup: CDR1 DFQATT, CDR2 SNEGSKA (reference sequence). CDR3 sequence: CSARSIKGVEYEQYF. The CDR3 DNA reads as TGCAGTGCTAGAAGTATAAAGGGAGTGGAATACGAGCAGTACTTC.

This clonotype was seen a few times. The chain is built from TRBV20-1 and TRBJ2-1; 9 nucleotides line up with TRBD2. V shed 3 bases and J 2 bases; nucleotides not matched to a gene: 5. This CDR3 comprises 15 residues. Germline V lookup: CDR1 DFQATT, CDR2 SNEGSKA (reference sequence). The CDR3 DNA sequence: TGCAGTGCTAGCCCCCGACTAGCGGCCTACAATGAGCAGTTCTTC. It is translated as CSASPRLAAYNEQFF.

This chain connects TRBV30 to TRBJ2-5; D is ambiguous. The CDR3 covers 16 residues. In germline, CDR1 is GTSNPN, CDR2 SVGIG (reference sequence). Trimming cost V 4 bases and J 2 bases, with 20 bases left between them. The CDR3 nucleotides are TGTGCCTGGAACCCTCCCCGAAGGGCAGGTCAAGAGACCCAGTACTTC. Amino acids: CAWNPPRRAGQETQYF.

This clonotype was counted a few times. This chain uses TRBV6-1 with TRBJ2-5; TRBD2 might be the D (5 bases). The germline gives CDR1 MNHNS, CDR2 SASEGT. V was cut by 3 bases and J by 2 bases, with 10 bases left in between. The CDR3 sequence is 14 residues long. CDR3 bases: TGTGCCAGCAGTGAGGACTGGAGGCAAGAGACCCAGTACTTC. This encodes CASSEDWRQETQYF.

This clonotype was seen repeatedly, ten times or more. The chain is built from TRBV2 and TRBJ2-1; 7 bases line up with TRBD2. The junction had 9 bases not matched to a gene; V was cut back by 7 bases and J by 6 bases. This CDR3 spans 14 amino acids. Looked up from germline, CDR1 is SNHLY and CDR2 is FYNNEI. CDR3 protein: CASTERGGSNEQFF. CDR3 sequence (DNA): TGTGCCAGCACTGAGCGGGGAGGCAGCAATGAGCAGTTCTTC.